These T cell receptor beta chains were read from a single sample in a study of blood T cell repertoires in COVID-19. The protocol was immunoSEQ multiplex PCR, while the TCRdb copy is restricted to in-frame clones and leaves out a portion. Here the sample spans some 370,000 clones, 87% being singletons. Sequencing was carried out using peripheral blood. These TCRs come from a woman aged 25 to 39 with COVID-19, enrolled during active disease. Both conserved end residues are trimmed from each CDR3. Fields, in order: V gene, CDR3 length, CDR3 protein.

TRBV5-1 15 ASSWLGLAGLDNEQF
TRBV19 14 ASSIIGTANTGELF
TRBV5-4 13 ASSPPASGIYEQY
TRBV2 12 ASSPRDFRQPQH
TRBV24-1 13 ATSEGTGGADIQY
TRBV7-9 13 ASSSPSGRANEQF
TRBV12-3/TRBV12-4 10 ASSPALTEAF
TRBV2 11 ASSRQGWYEQY
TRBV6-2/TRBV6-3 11 ASSYILTSPLH
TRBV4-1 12 ASSQVAGTGELF
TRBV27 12 ASSFNPGGTEQF
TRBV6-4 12 ASSEGEGSDTQY
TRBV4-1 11 ASSQDWLAEQY
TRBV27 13 ASSLGGREAETQY
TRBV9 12 ASSAPLSTDTQY
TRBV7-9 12 ASSLYSSYNEQF